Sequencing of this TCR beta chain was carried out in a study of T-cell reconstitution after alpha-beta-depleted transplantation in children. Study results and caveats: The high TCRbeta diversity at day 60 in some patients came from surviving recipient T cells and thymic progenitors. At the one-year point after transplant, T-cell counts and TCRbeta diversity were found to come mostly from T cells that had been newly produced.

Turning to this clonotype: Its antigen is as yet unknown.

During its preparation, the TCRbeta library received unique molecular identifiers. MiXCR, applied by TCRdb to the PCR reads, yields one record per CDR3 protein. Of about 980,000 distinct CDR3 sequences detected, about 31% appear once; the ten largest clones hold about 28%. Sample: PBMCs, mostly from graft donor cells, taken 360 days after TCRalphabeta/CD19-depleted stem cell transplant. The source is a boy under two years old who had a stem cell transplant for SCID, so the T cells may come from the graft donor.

This chain's CDR3 is CASSQDGRSPRNIQYF. CDR3 in DNA: TGCGCCAGCAGCCAAGATGGGCGCTCTCCCAGAAACATTCAGTACTTC. The V call is TRBV4-1, the J call TRBJ2-4; D uncertain. The CDR3 spans 16 residues. Germline V gene lookup returns CDR1 MGHRA and CDR2 YSYEKL. Deletions cut 0 bases from V and 6 bases from J, with 15 bases between.